This TCR beta chain appears in the sequencing data of a study of blood T cell repertoires in COVID-19 (TCRdb year 2020). Concerning the study at large: Samples covering the acute and convalescent phases of COVID-19 were provided by collaborators in the United States, Italy and Spain. Samples came from the ongoing ImmuneRACE study (first 160 participants) plus 1,254 subjects from 6 global collaborators. Where available, HLA class I and class II types were obtained from metadata supplied by the sample provider rather than from assay-based typing. Subjects who had been exposed to COVID-19, were actively infected with it, or had recovered from it provided the deeply sampled blood TCRbeta repertoires that made up the dataset. The material from the prospective study consisted of cDNA or gDNA derived from T cells, B-cell-depleted T cells, or PBMCs. The repertoires were released in a freely available public database intended as a resource for research on the immune response to SARS-CoV-2. The sample metadata nearly always contained a de-identified subject ID, COVID-19 status, age in years and sex. General conclusions and limits of the study: How much clinical and demographic metadata was included differed by source and by participant, and the metadata was provided uncurated.

TCRbeta CDR3 regions were amplified from genomic DNA by means of the immunoSEQ Assay, a bias-controlled multiplex PCR. Regarding the original processing steps: The number of nucleated cells in each sample was estimated by amplification of reference gene primers within the assay. To quantify the absolute abundance of each unique TCRbeta CDR3 rearrangement, sequence reads were collapsed and filtered. Productive Simpson clonality was computed per sample as the square root of Simpson's diversity index over productive rearrangements. TCRdb took over this immuneACCESS table, retaining in-frame rearrangements with V and J assigned. Such tables are incomplete; in checked studies, under half of the missing clones stem from an unresolved V gene, and the remainder is unexplained. V and J calls plus clone size are reproduced from that table; the DNA served to infer D and trimming. The sample data list some 87,000 clones, and around 76% of these were observed just once. In total, the top ten clones hold 20% of the sample.

As for this clone: Its binding antigen is unknown. No qualities accompany the bases; no much larger clone lies one base away.

V trim: 3 bases; J trim: 1 base; unmatched bases: 4. From its cysteine to its phenylalanine, the CDR3 spans 15 amino acids. Just the 45-base CDR3 DNA is kept, in frame starting at base 1. CDR1 and CDR2 were assigned from the germline V gene as ENHRY and SYGVKD. Collaborating institutions collected whole blood in K2EDTA tubes following their own protocols. Collaborator samples were shipped for TCRbeta analysis as frozen whole blood, isolated PBMCs, or DNA extracted from either sample type. This clonotype was sampled from a woman of 80 years or more with active or convalescent COVID-19. Recombination joined TRBV10-3 with TRBJ2-7; TRBD1 fits 9 bases in the junction. Sample: peripheral blood. CDR3 loop: CAISDQGTGSYEQYF. The nucleotides are TGTGCCATCAGTGATCAGGGGACAGGGTCCTACGAGCAGTACTTC.